This T cell receptor (beta chain) was observed in a study of shared clonotypes between healthy human individuals. Generated by immunoSEQ multiplex PCR, the TCRdb table keeps only in-frame clones and is missing some. The sample consists of just over 2,000,000 clones, roughly 94% of them appearing once. With V trimmed by 8 bases and J by 0 bases, 7 bases remained unmatched. CDR1 and CDR2 (germline): SNHLY, FYNNEI. This CDR3 has 17 amino acids. The TCR originated in a man between 18 and 35 years old in good health. The rearrangement joins TRBV2 to TRBJ1-6, with 10 bases fitting TRBD1. The sample consisted of naive CD4+ T cells sorted from blood. Subset noted: CD45RA+ positively selected. For the CDR3, the DNA is TGTGCCAGCCGGGGGACAGGGGTTAACTCCTATAATTCACCCCTCCACTTT. Translated, it gives CASRGTGVNSYNSPLHF.